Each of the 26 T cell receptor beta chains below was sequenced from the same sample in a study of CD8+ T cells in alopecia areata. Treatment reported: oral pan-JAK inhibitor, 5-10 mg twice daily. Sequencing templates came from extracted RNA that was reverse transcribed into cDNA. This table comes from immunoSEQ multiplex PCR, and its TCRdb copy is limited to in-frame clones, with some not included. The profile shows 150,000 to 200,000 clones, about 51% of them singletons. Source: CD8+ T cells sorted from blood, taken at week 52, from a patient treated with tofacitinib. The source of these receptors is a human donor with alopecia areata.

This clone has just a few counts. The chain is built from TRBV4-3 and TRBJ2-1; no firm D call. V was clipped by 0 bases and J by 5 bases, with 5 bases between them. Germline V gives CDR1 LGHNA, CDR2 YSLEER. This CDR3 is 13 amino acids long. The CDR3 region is CASSQDWDNEQFF. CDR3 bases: TGCGCCAGCAGCCAAGATTGGGACAATGAGCAGTTCTTC.

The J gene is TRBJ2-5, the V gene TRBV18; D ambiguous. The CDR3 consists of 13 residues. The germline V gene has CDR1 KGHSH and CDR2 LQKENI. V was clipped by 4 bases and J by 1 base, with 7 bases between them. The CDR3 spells CASSLKIQETQYF. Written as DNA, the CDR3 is TGTGCCAGCTCACTAAAAATCCAAGAGACCCAGTACTTC.

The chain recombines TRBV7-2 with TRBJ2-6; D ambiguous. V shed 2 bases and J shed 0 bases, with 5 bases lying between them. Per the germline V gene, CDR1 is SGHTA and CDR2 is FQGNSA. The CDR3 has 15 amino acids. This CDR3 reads CASSLSGSGANVLTF. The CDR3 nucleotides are TGTGCCAGCAGCTTATCGGGCTCTGGGGCCAACGTCCTGACTTTC.

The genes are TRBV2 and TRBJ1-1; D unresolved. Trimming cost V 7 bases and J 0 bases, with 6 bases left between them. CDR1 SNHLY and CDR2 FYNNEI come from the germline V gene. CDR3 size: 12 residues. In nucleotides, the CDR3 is TGTGCCAGCATGGTGGTGAACACTGAAGCTTTCTTT. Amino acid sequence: CASMVVNTEAFF. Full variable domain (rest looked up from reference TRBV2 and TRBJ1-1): EPEVTQTPSHQVTQMGQEVILRCVPISNHLYFYWYRQILGQKVEFLVSFYNNEISEKSEIFDDQFSVERPDGSNFTLKIRSTKLEDSAMYFCASMVVNTEAFFGQGTRLTVV.

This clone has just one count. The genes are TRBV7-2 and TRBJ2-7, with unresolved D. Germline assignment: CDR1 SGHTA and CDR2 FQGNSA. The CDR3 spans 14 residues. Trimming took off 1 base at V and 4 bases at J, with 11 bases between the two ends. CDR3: CASSLGPQPYEQYF. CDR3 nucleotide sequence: TGTGCCAGCAGCTTAGGTCCTCAGCCTTACGAGCAGTACTTC.

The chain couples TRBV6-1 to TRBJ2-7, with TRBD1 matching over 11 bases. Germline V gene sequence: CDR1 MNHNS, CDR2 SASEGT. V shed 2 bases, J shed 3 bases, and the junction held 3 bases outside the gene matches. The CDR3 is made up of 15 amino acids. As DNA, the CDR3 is TGTGCCAGCAGTGAACCCGGGACAGGGGGCTACGAGCAGTACTTC. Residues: CASSEPGTGGYEQYF.

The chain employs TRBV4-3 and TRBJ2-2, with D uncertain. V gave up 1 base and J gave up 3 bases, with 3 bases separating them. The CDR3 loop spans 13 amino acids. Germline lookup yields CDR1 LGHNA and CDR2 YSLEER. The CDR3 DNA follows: TGCGCCAGCAGCCAAGCCTACACCGGGGAGCTGTTTTTT. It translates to CASSQAYTGELFF.

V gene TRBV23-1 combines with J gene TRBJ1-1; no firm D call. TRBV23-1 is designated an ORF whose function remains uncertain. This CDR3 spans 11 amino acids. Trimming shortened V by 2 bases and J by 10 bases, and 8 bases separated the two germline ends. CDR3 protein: CASSQPGGAFF. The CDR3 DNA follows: TGCGCCAGCAGTCAACCCGGCGGAGCTTTCTTT.

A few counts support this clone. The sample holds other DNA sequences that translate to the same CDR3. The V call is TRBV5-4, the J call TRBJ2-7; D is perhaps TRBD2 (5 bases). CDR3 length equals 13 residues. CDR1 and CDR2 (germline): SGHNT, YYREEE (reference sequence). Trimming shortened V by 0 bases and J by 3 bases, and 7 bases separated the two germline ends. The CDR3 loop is CASSLGGFYEQYF. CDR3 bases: TGTGCCAGCAGCTTGGGAGGGTTCTACGAGCAGTACTTC.

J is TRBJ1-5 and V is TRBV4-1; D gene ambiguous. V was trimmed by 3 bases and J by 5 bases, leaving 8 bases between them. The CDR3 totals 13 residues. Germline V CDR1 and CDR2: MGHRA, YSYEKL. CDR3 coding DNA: TGCGCCAGCAGCCAGGTACTCGATCAGCCCCAGCATTTT. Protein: CASSQVLDQPQHF.

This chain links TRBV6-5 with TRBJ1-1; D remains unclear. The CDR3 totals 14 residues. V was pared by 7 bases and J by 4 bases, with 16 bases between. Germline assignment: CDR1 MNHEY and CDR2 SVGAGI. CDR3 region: CASTPLGPSTEAFF. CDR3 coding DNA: TGTGCCAGCACTCCCCTCGGGCCGAGCACTGAAGCTTTCTTT.

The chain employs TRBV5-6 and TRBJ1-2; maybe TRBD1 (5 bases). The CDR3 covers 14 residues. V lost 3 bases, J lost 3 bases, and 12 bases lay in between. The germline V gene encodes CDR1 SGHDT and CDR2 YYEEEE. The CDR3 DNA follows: TGTGCCAGCAGCTCACAAGGGGAGGACTATGGCTACACCTTC. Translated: CASSSQGEDYGYTF.

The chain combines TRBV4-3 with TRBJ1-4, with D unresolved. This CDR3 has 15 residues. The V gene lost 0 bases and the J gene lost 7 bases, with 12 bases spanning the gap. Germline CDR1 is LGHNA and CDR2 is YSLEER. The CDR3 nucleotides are TGCGCCAGCAGCCAAGATGGGGTCTTGTTTGAAAAACTGTTTTTT. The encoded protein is CASSQDGVLFEKLFF.

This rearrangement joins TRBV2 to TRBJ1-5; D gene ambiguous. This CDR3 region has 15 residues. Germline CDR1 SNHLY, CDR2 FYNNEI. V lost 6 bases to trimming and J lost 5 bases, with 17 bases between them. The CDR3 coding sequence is TGTGCCAGCAGCCCCGGGCAGGCTGACTATCAGCCCCAGCATTTT. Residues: CASSPGQADYQPQHF. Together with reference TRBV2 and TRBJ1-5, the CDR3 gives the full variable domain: EPEVTQTPSHQVTQMGQEVILRCVPISNHLYFYWYRQILGQKVEFLVSFYNNEISEKSEIFDDQFSVERPDGSNFTLKIRSTKLEDSAMYFCASSPGQADYQPQHFGDGTRLSIL.

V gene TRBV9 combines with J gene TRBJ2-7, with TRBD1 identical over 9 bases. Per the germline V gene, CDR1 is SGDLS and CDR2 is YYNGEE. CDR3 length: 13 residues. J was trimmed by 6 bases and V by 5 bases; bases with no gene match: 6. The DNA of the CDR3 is TGTGCCAGCAGTGCGGTGACAGGGGGCGAGCAGTACTTC. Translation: CASSAVTGGEQYF.

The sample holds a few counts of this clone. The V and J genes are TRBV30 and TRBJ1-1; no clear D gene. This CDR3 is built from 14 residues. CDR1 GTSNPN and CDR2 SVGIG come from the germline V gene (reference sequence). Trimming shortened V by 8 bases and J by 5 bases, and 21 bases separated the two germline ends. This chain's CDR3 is CAMNRASRGTEAFF. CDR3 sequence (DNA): TGTGCCATGAATCGGGCCTCCCGAGGGACTGAAGCTTTCTTT.

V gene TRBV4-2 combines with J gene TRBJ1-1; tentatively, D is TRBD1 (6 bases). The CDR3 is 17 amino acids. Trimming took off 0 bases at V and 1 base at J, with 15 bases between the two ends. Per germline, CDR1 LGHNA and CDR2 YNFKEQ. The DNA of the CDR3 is TGTGCCAGCAGCCAAGACATCCCGACAGGTGAGAACACTGAAGCTTTCTTT. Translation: CASSQDIPTGENTEAFF.

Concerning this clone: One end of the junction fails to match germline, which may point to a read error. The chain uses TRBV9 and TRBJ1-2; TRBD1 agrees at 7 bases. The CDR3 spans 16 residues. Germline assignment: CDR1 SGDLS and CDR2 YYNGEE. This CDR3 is CASSISRDSNLYGYIF. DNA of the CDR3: TGTGCCAGCAGCATATCCCGGGACAGCAATCTCTATGGCTACATCTTC.

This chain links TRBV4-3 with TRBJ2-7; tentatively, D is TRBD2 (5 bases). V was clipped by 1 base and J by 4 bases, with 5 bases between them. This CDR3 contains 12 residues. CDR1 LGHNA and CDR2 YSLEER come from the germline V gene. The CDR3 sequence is CASSQAGYEQYF. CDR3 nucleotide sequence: TGCGCCAGCAGCCAAGCGGGGTACGAGCAGTACTTC.

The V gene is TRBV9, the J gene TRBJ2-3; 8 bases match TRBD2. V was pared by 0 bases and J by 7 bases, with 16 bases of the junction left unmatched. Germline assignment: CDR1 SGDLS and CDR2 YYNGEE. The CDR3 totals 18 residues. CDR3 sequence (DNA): TGTGCCAGCAGCGTAGAAGCGGGGGCCTCGGGATCCGCCTATACGCAGTATTTT. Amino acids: CASSVEAGASGSAYTQYF.

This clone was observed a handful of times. Written as DNA, the CDR3 is TGTGCCAGCACCAAAGGGGGAACATACGAGCAGTACTTC. This codes for CASTKGGTYEQYF. V and J are TRBV5-6 and TRBJ2-7; D is possibly TRBD1 (6 bases). Germline V gene data show CDR1 as SGHDT and CDR2 as YYEEEE. CDR3 length: 13 residues. The ends were cut back, 6 bases at V and 4 bases at J, with 14 bases in the middle.

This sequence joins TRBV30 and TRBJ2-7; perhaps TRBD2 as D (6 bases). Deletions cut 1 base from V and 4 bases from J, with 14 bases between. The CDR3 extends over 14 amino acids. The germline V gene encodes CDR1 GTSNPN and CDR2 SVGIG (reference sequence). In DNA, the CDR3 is TGTGCCTGGAGTGGCGGGGAGGCCGGGTACGAGCAGTACTTC. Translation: CAWSGGEAGYEQYF.

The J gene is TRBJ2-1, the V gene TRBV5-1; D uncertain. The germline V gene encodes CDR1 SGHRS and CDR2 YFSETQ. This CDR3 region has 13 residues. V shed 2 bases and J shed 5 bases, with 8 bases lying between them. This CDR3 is CASSFNGDNEQFF. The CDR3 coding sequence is TGCGCCAGCAGCTTTAACGGCGACAATGAGCAGTTCTTC.

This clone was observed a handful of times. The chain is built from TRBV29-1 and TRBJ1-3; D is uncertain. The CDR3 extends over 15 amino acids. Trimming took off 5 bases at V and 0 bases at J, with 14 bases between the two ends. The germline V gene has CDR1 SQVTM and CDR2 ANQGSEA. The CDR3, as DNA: TGCAGCGTTTATGACGGAAAAACCTCTGGAAACACCATATATTTT. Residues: CSVYDGKTSGNTIYF.

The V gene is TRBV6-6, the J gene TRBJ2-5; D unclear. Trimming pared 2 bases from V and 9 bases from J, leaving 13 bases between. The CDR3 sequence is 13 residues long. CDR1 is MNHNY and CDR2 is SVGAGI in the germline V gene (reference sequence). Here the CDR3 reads CASSYELLRAQYF. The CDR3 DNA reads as TGTGCCAGCAGTTACGAACTTCTCCGGGCCCAGTACTTC.

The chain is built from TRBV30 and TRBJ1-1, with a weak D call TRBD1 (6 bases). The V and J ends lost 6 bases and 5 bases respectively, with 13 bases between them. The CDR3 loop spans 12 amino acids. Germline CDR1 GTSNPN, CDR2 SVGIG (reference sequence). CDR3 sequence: CACLTGNTEAFF. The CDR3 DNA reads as TGTGCCTGCCTCACAGGGAATACTGAAGCTTTCTTT.